This record looks at one T cell receptor (beta chain) sequence and its context. Participants had their cohort set by participant-reported clinical history. Symptom resolution, clearance, or two negative PCRs marked the recovered donors of Cohort 3. The data originate from a study of blood T cell repertoires in COVID-19. Sequenced by immunoSEQ multiplex PCR; TCRdb stores in-frame clones only, minus some. The sample holds over 150,000 clones, about four fifths seen once. CDR1 is LNHDA, CDR2 SQIVND, per germline (reference sequence). Trimming removed 7 bases at V and 2 bases at J, with 9 bases between. CDR3 length equals 14 residues.

The sequencing sample was made of PBMCs or T cells enriched from blood (not recorded which). The TCR sequence derives from a woman in her 30s who had recovered from COVID-19. V is TRBV19 and J is TRBJ2-6, with a tentative D call TRBD2 (5 bases). As DNA, the CDR3 is TGTGCCAGTACCCGAGGGACTGGGGCCAACGTCCTGACTTTC. Amino acids: CASTRGTGANVLTF.